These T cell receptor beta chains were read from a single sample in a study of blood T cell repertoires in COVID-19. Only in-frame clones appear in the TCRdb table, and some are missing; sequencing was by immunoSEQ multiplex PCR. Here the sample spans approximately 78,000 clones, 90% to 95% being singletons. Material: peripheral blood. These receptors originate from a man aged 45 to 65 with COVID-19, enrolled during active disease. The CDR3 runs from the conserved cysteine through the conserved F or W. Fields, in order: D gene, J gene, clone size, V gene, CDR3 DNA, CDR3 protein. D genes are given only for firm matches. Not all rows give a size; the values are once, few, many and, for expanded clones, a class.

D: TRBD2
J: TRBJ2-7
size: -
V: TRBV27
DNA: TGTGCCAGCAGTCCGGGACTAGACTACGAGCAGTACTTC
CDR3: CASSPGLDYEQYF

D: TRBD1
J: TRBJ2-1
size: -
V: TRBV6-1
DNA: TGTGCCAGCAGTGAAGCACGGACAGGGTTCGATGAGCAGTTCTTC
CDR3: CASSEARTGFDEQFF

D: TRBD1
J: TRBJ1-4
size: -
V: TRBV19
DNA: TGTGCCAGTAGCCTCCGGGACAGGGACCAAAAACTGTTTTTT
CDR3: CASSLRDRDQKLFF

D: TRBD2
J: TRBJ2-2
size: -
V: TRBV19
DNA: TGTGCCAGTAGTATACGGCTAGCGGGGGGAGCCGGGGAGCTGTTTTTT
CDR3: CASSIRLAGGAGELFF

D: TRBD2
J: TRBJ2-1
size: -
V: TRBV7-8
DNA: TGTGCCAGCAGCCGAGCTAGCGGGTCAACCTACAATGAGCAGTTCTTC
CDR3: CASSRASGSTYNEQFF

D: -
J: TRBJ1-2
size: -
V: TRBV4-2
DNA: TGTGCCAGCAGCCAAGATTCAGACAGCTATGGCTACACCTTC
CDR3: CASSQDSDSYGYTF

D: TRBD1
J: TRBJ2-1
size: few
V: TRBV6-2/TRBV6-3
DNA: TGTGCCAGCAGTTCCTGGGGACAGGGATTAAATGAGCAGTTCTTC
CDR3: CASSSWGQGLNEQFF

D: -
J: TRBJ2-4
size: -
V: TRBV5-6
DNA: TGTGCCAGCAGCCACCGGGTCATTCTAGCCAAAAACATTCAGTACTTC
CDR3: CASSHRVILAKNIQYF

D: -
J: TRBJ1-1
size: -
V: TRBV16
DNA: TGTGCCAGCAGCCAGATGGTGGGCCCGGGGGACACTGAAGCTTTCTTT
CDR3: CASSQMVGPGDTEAFF

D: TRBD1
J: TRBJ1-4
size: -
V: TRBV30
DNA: TGTGCCTGGAGTGACTATCGACAGGGGATGGGTGAAAAACTGTTTTTT
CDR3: CAWSDYRQGMGEKLFF

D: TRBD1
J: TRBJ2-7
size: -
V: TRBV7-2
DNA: TGTGCCAGCAGCGACAGGGGAGGCGAGCAGTACTTC
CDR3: CASSDRGGEQYF

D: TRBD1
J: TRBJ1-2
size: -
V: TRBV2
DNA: TGTGCCAGCAGTGGAAGGACAGGGCCCTATGGCTACACCTTC
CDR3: CASSGRTGPYGYTF

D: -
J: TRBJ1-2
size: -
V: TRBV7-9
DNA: TGTGCCAGCAGCGTTCTGAGGGGGTCCCATGGCTACACCTTC
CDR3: CASSVLRGSHGYTF

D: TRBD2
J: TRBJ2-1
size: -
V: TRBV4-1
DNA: TGCGCCAGCAGCCGGGGACTAGCGGGAGATGGGGAGCAGTTCTTC
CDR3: CASSRGLAGDGEQFF

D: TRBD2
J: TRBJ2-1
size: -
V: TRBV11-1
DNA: TGTGCCAGCAGTCTACTAGCGGGAGGGAGGGATGAGCAGTTCTTC
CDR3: CASSLLAGGRDEQFF

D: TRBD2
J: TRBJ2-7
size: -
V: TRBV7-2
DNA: TGTGCCAGCAGCTTAGGGGGACTAGCGGGAGGCTACGAGCAGTACTTC
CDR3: CASSLGGLAGGYEQYF

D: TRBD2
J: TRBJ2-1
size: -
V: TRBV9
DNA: TGTGCCAGCAGCGTGACCGGGACTAGCGTTTACAATGAGCAGTTCTTC
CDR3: CASSVTGTSVYNEQFF

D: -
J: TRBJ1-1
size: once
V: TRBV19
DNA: TGTGCCAGTAGCCACGCGGGACCGAACACTGAAGCTTTCTTT
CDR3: CASSHAGPNTEAFF

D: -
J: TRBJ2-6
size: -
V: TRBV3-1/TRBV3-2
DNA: TGTGCCAGCAGCCAAGATCGTAAGCTAAGCTCTGGGGCCAACGTCCTGACTTTC
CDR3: CASSQDRKLSSGANVLTF

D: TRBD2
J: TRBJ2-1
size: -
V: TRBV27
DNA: TGTGCCAGCACCATATCGAGCGGGGCGCACAATGAGCAGTTCTTC
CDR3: CASTISSGAHNEQFF

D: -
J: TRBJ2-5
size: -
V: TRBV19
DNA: TGTGCCAGTAGTATGAAGGGACAAAGCCAAGAGACCCAGTACTTC
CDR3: CASSMKGQSQETQYF

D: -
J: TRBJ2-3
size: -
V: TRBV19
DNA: TGTGCCAGTAGTACGGGACTGACAGATACGCAGTATTTT
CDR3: CASSTGLTDTQYF

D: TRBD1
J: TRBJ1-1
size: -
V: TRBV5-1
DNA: TGCGCCAGCAGCCCGGCACAGGGGGCAAGGACTGAAGCTTTCTTT
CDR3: CASSPAQGARTEAFF

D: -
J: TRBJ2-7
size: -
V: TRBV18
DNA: TGTGCCAGCTCACCTTACTCAACCTACGAGCAGTACTTC
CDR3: CASSPYSTYEQYF

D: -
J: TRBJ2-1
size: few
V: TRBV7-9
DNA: TGTGCCAGCAGCTTAGCTGCGGGTTTTTACAATGAGCAGTTCTTC
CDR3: CASSLAAGFYNEQFF

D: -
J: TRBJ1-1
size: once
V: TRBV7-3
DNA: TGTGCCAGCAGCTTATCCCGGGACAAATACACTGAAGCTTTCTTT
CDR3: CASSLSRDKYTEAFF

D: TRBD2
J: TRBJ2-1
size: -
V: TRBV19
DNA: TGTGCCAGTAGTAGACTAGCGGGCGATGCTTCCTACAATGAGCAGTTCTTC
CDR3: CASSRLAGDASYNEQFF

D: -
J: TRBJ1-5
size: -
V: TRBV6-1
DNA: TGTGCCAGCAGTGAAGGTTCAGGGATCCCCCCAATAGATCAGCCCCAGCATTTT
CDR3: CASSEGSGIPPIDQPQHF

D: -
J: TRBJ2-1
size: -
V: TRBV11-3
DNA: TGTGCCAGCAGCCCAGGGTCCTACAATGAGCAGTTCTTC
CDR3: CASSPGSYNEQFF

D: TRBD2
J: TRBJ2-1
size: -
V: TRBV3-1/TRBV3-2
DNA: TGTGCCAGCAGCCACCTAGCGGGAGGATTGGGTGAGCAGTTCTTC
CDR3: CASSHLAGGLGEQFF

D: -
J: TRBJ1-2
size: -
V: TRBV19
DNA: TGTGCCAGCTCAGAGAGGAGGGACCGCGACTATGGCTACACCTTC
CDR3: CASSERRDRDYGYTF

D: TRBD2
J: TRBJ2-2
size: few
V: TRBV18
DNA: TGTGCCAGCTCACCACTGGGGACTAGCGGAGCGAACACCGGGGAGCTGTTTTTT
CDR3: CASSPLGTSGANTGELFF

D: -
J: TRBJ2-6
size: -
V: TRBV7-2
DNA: TGTGCCAGCTGGGGTTTTAAGAGGGTATCTGGGGCCAACGTCCTGACTTTC
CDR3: CASWGFKRVSGANVLTF

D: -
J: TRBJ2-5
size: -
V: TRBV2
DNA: TGTGCCAGCAGACAGGAAGTCGGGACCCAGTACTTC
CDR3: CASRQEVGTQYF

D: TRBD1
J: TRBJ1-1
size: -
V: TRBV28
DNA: TGTGCCAGCAGCTCCTCGGGACAGGGTGGCACTGAAGCTTTCTTT
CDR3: CASSSSGQGGTEAFF

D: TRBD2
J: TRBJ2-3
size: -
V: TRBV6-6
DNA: TGTGCCAGCAGCTACGGAGCGGGAGCCACAGATACGCAGTATTTT
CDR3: CASSYGAGATDTQYF